The clone carrying this T cell receptor (beta chain) was counted ten times or more. The antigen is unknown. This sample was included in a study of neurological immune-mediated disorders. Findings of the study overall: The multiple sclerosis repertoire cluster showed no association with any clinical or MRI feature. The authors stated that larger cohorts are needed. Repertoires from 18 of 34 multiple sclerosis patients grouped phylogenetically into a related-CDR3 cluster, suggesting a possible signature.

V trimming: 7 bases; J trimming: 0 bases; junction bases outside the gene matches: 13. CDR1 is LNHDA and CDR2 is SQIVND in the germline V gene (reference sequence). This CDR3 has 17 amino acids. Synthesis of cDNA was accomplished via 5'RACE employing 10-nucleotide random UMIs. TCRdb independently ran MiXCR on the 5' RACE reads; one entry per CDR3 protein. The data show more than 45,000 distinct CDR3 sequences, roughly 3.5% seen once. Stored at -80 C, 2 million PBMCs were the source of the unsorted libraries. The receptor was derived from a woman under 40 with multiple sclerosis. The chain is built from TRBV19 and TRBJ2-3; 7 positions match TRBD2. The source material was PBMCs. This CDR3 is CASNPTPSSGSTDTQYF. The CDR3 DNA is TGTGCCAGTAACCCGACCCCTTCTAGCGGCAGCACAGATACGCAGTATTTT.